The 28 T cell receptor beta chains given below trace back to one sample, sequenced in a study of blood T cells in healthy people across ages (dated by TCRdb to 2014 to 2015). Library generation was performed with 5' RACE. Sequencing instrument: Illumina HiSeq 2500. The second PCR ran for about 7 to 11 cycles and used a J-beta primer mix along with a sample-barcoded 5' primer. TCRdb itself trimmed the public reads at Q25 with fastp, ran MiXCR and retained productive beta chains. Entries are consolidated by CDR3 protein sequence, retaining the most common genes and DNA. The sample table records about 680,000 distinct CDR3 sequences; 45% to 50% of these occur just once. In total, the top ten clones hold under 35% of the sample. The sequenced sample consisted of blood. These receptors originate from an older woman in good health.

This sequence joins TRBV4-2 and TRBJ2-1; 11 bases are shared with TRBD2. The CDR3 consists of 15 residues. Germline V lookup: CDR1 LGHNA, CDR2 YNFKEQ. Trimming at V came to 4 bases and at J to 7 bases, leaving 6 bases not matched to a gene. As DNA, the CDR3 is TGTGCCAGCAGCCCGACTAGCGGGAAGGGAAATGAGCAGTTCTTC. It is translated as CASSPTSGKGNEQFF.

This chain links TRBV20-1 with TRBJ2-5; a possible D gene is TRBD2 (6 bases). The J call may be incorrect, as the DNA end agrees better with TRBJ2-7. In germline, CDR1 is DFQATT, CDR2 SNEGSKA (reference sequence). The CDR3 is made up of 14 amino acids. The DNA of the CDR3 is TGCAGTGCTAGAGAGGGTAGCGGAGGCTACGAGCAGTACTTC. Amino acid sequence: CSAREGSGGYEQYF.

The chain links TRBV15 to TRBJ2-1, with 7 bases aligning to TRBD2. The CDR3 extends over 16 amino acids. Germline V lookup: CDR1 LNHNV, CDR2 YYDKDF (reference sequence). With V trimmed by 4 bases and J by 6 bases, 12 bases remained unmatched. CDR3 DNA: TGTGCCACCAGCAAATTCGGAGGGAGCGGGACCAATGAGCAGTTCTTC. As protein: CATSKFGGSGTNEQFF. Full variable domain (remainder filled in from reference TRBV15 and TRBJ2-1): DAMVIQNPRYQVTQFGKPVTLSCSQTLNHNVMYWYQQKSSQAPKLLFHYYDKDFNNEADTPDNFQSRRPNTSFCFLDIRSPGLGDTAMYLCATSKFGGSGTNEQFFGPGTRLTVL.

This chain links TRBV20-1 with TRBJ2-1; TRBD1 matches 7 bases. The germline V gene encodes CDR1 DFQATT and CDR2 SNEGSKA (reference sequence). The CDR3 totals 16 residues. The V segment lost 0 bases and the J segment 1 base; nucleotides outside the gene matches: 6. The CDR3 DNA follows: TGCAGTGCTAGAGATTGGGCGACAGGGTCCTACAATGAGCAGTTCTTC. Encoded protein: CSARDWATGSYNEQFF.

V usage is TRBV20-1 and J usage is TRBJ2-1; 7 bases align to TRBD2. V dropped 6 bases and J dropped 7; count of bases not matched to a gene: 15. The CDR3 runs to 15 residues. CDR1 and CDR2 (germline): DFQATT, SNEGSKA (reference sequence). The CDR3: CSAPPGGRGRNEQFF. Written as DNA, the CDR3 is TGCAGTGCCCCCCCGGGGGGAAGAGGGCGTAATGAGCAGTTCTTC.

The gene calls are TRBV29-1 and TRBJ2-3; 12 bases align to TRBD2. This CDR3 has 15 amino acids. The trim removed 1 base at V and 3 bases at J, leaving 2 bases unmatched. Germline V gene data show CDR1 as SQVTM and CDR2 as ANQGSEA. This CDR3 is CSVEGLAGETDTQYF. The CDR3 DNA reads TGCAGCGTTGAAGGACTAGCGGGAGAGACAGATACGCAGTATTTT.

The chain is built from TRBV4-3 and TRBJ2-3; 8 positions match TRBD1. Germline CDR1 reads LGHNA; CDR2 reads YSLEER. The CDR3 is 16 amino acids. Trimming removed 4 bases from V and 0 bases from J; junction bases left unmatched: 6. The CDR3 loop is CASSRKGQGSTDTQYF. Here the CDR3 DNA reads TGCGCCAGCAGCCGGAAAGGACAGGGTAGCACAGATACGCAGTATTTT.

V is TRBV20-1 and J is TRBJ2-7, with 9 bases lining up with TRBD1. V lost 8 bases, J lost 5 bases, and 16 bases stayed unmatched. The germline V gene encodes CDR1 DFQATT and CDR2 SNEGSKA (reference sequence). This CDR3 is built from 15 residues. DNA for the CDR3: TGCAGTTCCGCCGGGGACAGGGCATCGCCGGACGAGCAGTACTTC. It specifies CSSAGDRASPDEQYF.

Only a few counts were recorded for this clonotype. The chain employs TRBV29-1 and TRBJ2-6; D is undetermined. The CDR3 extends over 14 amino acids. Germline assignment: CDR1 SQVTM and CDR2 ANQGSEA. V was shortened by 3 bases and J by 4 bases, with 10 bases between the two germline ends. The CDR3 nucleotides read TGCAGCGTTGATGAAGGTGACGGGGCCAACGTCCTGACTTTC. Residues: CSVDEGDGANVLTF.

The chain couples TRBV7-3 to TRBJ1-1; 8 bases are a match to TRBD1. Germline values: CDR1 SGHTA, CDR2 FQGTGA. J was trimmed by 5 bases and V by 0 bases; bases with no gene match: 5. The length of the CDR3 is 15 residues. The CDR3 DNA reads as TGTGCCAGCAGCTTAACGCAGGGGGCGCATACTGAAGCTTTCTTT. Protein: CASSLTQGAHTEAFF.

To note about this clonotype: A read error may account for a junction end that differs from germline. The rearrangement joins TRBV12-3 or TRBV12-4 to TRBJ1-1; D gene uncertain. This CDR3 has 12 amino acids. This CDR3 is CVSSPNDVEAFF. CDR3 in DNA: TGTGTCAGCAGCCCTAATGACGTTGAAGCTTTCTTT.

The chain carries TRBV11-2 and TRBJ2-4; TRBD2 agrees at 12 bases. Trimming removed 0 bases from V and 5 bases from J; junction bases left unmatched: 11. Germline loops: CDR1 SGHAT, CDR2 FQNNGV. The CDR3 runs to 19 residues. CDR3 residues: CASSLDPTTSGRWQNIQYF. The CDR3 coding sequence is TGTGCCAGCAGCTTAGATCCTACTACTAGCGGGAGGTGGCAAAACATTCAGTACTTC.

The chain couples TRBV4-2 to TRBJ1-1; D not certain. The CDR3 is 14 residues long. V lost 3 bases and J 1 base, leaving 9 bases between the germline ends. The germline V gene encodes CDR1 LGHNA and CDR2 YNFKEQ. The CDR3 spells CASSHSWENTEAFF. The DNA for the CDR3 is TGTGCCAGCAGCCATTCTTGGGAGAACACTGAAGCTTTCTTT.

This clonotype was counted between two and nine times. The V gene is TRBV4-2, the J gene TRBJ2-5; no firm D call. The CDR3 spans 13 residues. V shed 2 bases and J shed 5 bases, with 9 bases lying between them. The germline gives CDR1 LGHNA, CDR2 YNFKEQ. The CDR3 is CASSQLHGETQYF. The CDR3 DNA is TGTGCCAGCAGCCAATTACATGGGGAGACCCAGTACTTC.

This chain uses TRBV6-5 with TRBJ2-3; the match to TRBD2 covers 7 bases. V was clipped by 2 bases and J by 0 bases; unmatched bases: 5. The germline V gene has CDR1 MNHEY and CDR2 SVGAGI. The CDR3 loop spans 16 amino acids. The CDR3 DNA is TGTGCCAGCAGTTACCAGACTAGCCTAAGCACAGATACGCAGTATTTT. Encoded protein: CASSYQTSLSTDTQYF.

This clonotype was seen a single time. Given a much more abundant clone one base away, this may be a read error. This rearrangement joins TRBV3-1 to TRBJ1-1; D is ambiguous. The CDR3 is 13 residues long. Germline CDR1 LGHDT, CDR2 YNNKEL (reference sequence). For the CDR3, the DNA is TGTGCCAACAGCCGAACGGCGAACACTGAAGCTTTCTTT. Translation: CANSRTANTEAFF.

This clonotype has just a few counts. This chain joins TRBV7-3 and TRBJ2-5; D might be TRBD1 or TRBD2, each matching 5 bases. Germline assignment: CDR1 SGHTA and CDR2 FQGTGA. V was cut by 5 bases and J by 2 bases, with 15 bases left in between. The CDR3 is 15 amino acids. Written as DNA, the CDR3 is TGTGCCAGCAGCCCCGGGGCCCAGGGACAAGAGACCCAGTACTTC. It is translated as CASSPGAQGQETQYF.

The gene calls are TRBV5-6 and TRBJ1-2; 9 bases map to TRBD1. V trimming: 4 bases; J trimming: 4 bases; junction bases outside the gene matches: 5. In germline, CDR1 is SGHDT, CDR2 YYEEEE. This CDR3 has 14 amino acids. The chain's CDR3 is CASSRTGEGYGYTF. The CDR3 nucleotides read TGTGCCAGCAGCCGGACAGGGGAGGGCTATGGCTACACCTTC.

The chain links TRBV4-3 to TRBJ1-4, with D perhaps matching TRBD1 (5 bases). CDR3 length equals 17 residues. Trimming stripped 4 bases from V and 3 bases from J, with 18 bases between. The germline V gene has CDR1 LGHNA and CDR2 YSLEER. CDR3 bases: TGCGCCAGCAGCCCAGCGGGACGGACGCGCCCTAATGAAAAACTGTTTTTT. Amino acid sequence: CASSPAGRTRPNEKLFF.

This clonotype was picked up a small number of times. DNA of the CDR3: TGTGCCAGCAGCTTTAGGGAGGTTCTCTCCTACGAGCAGTACTTC. Amino acids: CASSFREVLSYEQYF. The V and J genes are TRBV7-2 and TRBJ2-7, with a possible D match to TRBD2 (6 bases). Germline CDR1 reads SGHTA; CDR2 reads FQGNSA. The V end lost 3 bases, the J end lost 0 bases, and 12 bases lay between the germline ends. The CDR3 consists of 15 residues.

The chain employs TRBV7-6 and TRBJ1-2; 8 positions agree with TRBD1. There are 14 residues in the CDR3. Germline trimming cut 2 bases from V and 6 bases from J; bases unmatched to any gene: 5. The V gene's germline CDR1 is SGHVS and CDR2 FNYEAQ. CDR3 coding DNA: TGTGCCAGCAGCTTACGATCAGGGGGCGATGGCTACACCTTC. It yields the protein CASSLRSGGDGYTF.

This clonotype has just a few counts. This sequence joins TRBV25-1 and TRBJ2-5, with TRBD2 matching over 10 bases. Germline CDR1 MGHDK, CDR2 SYGVNS. This CDR3 is built from 14 residues. The ends lost 4 bases at V and 4 bases at J; junction bases unmatched: 3. The CDR3 nucleotides read TGTGCCAGCAGTGGGCTAGCGGGAGTAGAGACCCAGTACTTC. The encoded protein is CASSGLAGVETQYF.

The chain uses TRBV9 and TRBJ2-5, with 9 bases matching TRBD1. The germline V gene has CDR1 SGDLS and CDR2 YYNGEE. V lost 4 bases to trimming and J lost 5 bases; unmatched junction nucleotides: 6. This CDR3 region has 14 residues. Here the CDR3 DNA reads TGTGCCAGCAGCACTACAGGGGGCGTGGAGACCCAGTACTTC. It yields the protein CASSTTGGVETQYF.

The J gene is TRBJ1-2, the V gene TRBV20-1; D remains ambiguous. The CDR3 sequence is 13 residues long. Trimming removed 4 bases from V and 2 bases from J, with 11 bases in between. Germline lookup yields CDR1 DFQATT and CDR2 SNEGSKA (reference sequence). The CDR3 reads CSAISRGNYGYTF. As DNA, the CDR3 is TGCAGTGCTATATCGAGAGGGAACTATGGCTACACCTTC.

The chain employs TRBV20-1 and TRBJ2-3, with D perhaps TRBD1 (5 bases). Trimming shortened V by 3 bases and J by 4 bases, and 17 bases separated the two germline ends. Germline CDR1 and CDR2: DFQATT and SNEGSKA (reference sequence). This CDR3 region has 15 residues. As DNA, the CDR3 is TGCAGTGCTAGGAGACTCAGGGCGGAATCAGATACGCAGTATTTT. As protein: CSARRLRAESDTQYF.

The V gene is TRBV7-9, the J gene TRBJ2-2; tentatively, D is TRBD2 (5 bases). The CDR3 runs to 15 residues. Trimming cost V 5 bases and J 3 bases, with 13 bases left between them. Germline V CDR1 and CDR2: SEHNR, FQNEAQ (reference sequence). This chain's CDR3 is CASSHSGGHTGELFF. CDR3 nucleotide sequence: TGTGCCAGCAGCCACAGCGGCGGTCACACCGGGGAGCTGTTTTTT.

This clonotype was picked up a small number of times. This chain uses TRBV29-1 with TRBJ2-7; D gene ambiguous. The ends were cut back, 3 bases at V and 3 bases at J, with 6 bases in the middle. Per the germline V gene, CDR1 is SQVTM and CDR2 is ANQGSEA. The CDR3 covers 11 residues. The CDR3: CSVDMNYEQYF. CDR3 nucleotides: TGCAGCGTTGACATGAACTACGAGCAGTACTTC.

The gene calls are TRBV7-6 and TRBJ2-1, with TRBD2 identical over 10 bases. J lost 3 bases, V lost 5 bases, and 7 bases had no gene match. The germline CDR1 and CDR2 sequences are SGHVS and FNYEAQ. The CDR3 has 16 amino acids. The CDR3 coding sequence is TGTGCCAGCAGCCCACAGCCTAGCGGGAGCTACAATGAGCAGTTCTTC. Amino acids: CASSPQPSGSYNEQFF.